What follows are 9 T cell receptor beta chains derived from one specimen sequenced in a study of shared clonotypes between healthy human individuals. The method was immunoSEQ multiplex PCR; TCRdb's version includes in-frame clones alone and lacks a portion of them. This sample has 950,000 to 1,300,000 clones, with about 74% found just once. Material: memory CD4+ T cells sorted from blood. The subset: CD45RA-negative fraction. The receptors originated from a man aged 18-30 years in good health.

J is TRBJ2-5 and V is TRBV11-1; 13 nucleotides agree with TRBD2. Germline assignment: CDR1 SGHAT and CDR2 FQDESV (reference sequence). This CDR3 spans 17 amino acids. With 4 bases clipped from V and 5 bases from J, the junction kept 10 bases outside the gene matches. The CDR3 DNA reads TGTGCCAGCAGCTATACCGGGACTAGCGGGGCTTGGGAGACCCAGTACTTC. It codes for CASSYTGTSGAWETQYF.

This clone came up once. The chain joins TRBV5-1 to TRBJ2-5; tentative D call: TRBD1 (6 bases). Between the trimmed V and J ends, which lost 2 bases and 2 bases, there was a span of 13 bases. From germline, CDR1 is SGHRS and CDR2 YFSETQ. CDR3 size: 15 residues. In nucleotides, the CDR3 is TGCGCCAGCAGCTTAAATCAGGGGCGGCAAGAGACCCAGTACTTC. Encoded protein: CASSLNQGRQETQYF.

The genes are TRBV19 and TRBJ2-6; D unclear. Germline V CDR1 and CDR2: LNHDA, SQIVND (reference sequence). V was clipped by 3 bases and J by 0 bases, with 3 bases between them. The CDR3 has 14 amino acids. The CDR3 sequence is CASSIDSGANVLTF. The CDR3 DNA reads as TGTGCCAGTAGTATCGACTCTGGGGCCAACGTCCTGACTTTC.

The V gene is TRBV6-4, the J gene TRBJ2-5; no clear D. Germline V gene lookup returns CDR1 MRHNA and CDR2 SNTAGT. Deletions cut 6 bases from V and 4 bases from J, with 12 bases between. The CDR3 totals 13 residues. For the CDR3, the DNA is TGTGCCAGCAGCGCGTACACCGGAGAGACCCAGTACTTC. Translation gives CASSAYTGETQYF.

The CDR3 DNA sequence: TGTGCCAGCAGCCCAAAGTACTTC. It codes for CASSPKYF. The chain carries TRBV7-9 and TRBJ2-4; no clear D. CDR3 length: 8 residues. CDR1 SEHNR and CDR2 FQNEAQ come from the germline V gene (reference sequence). V lost 5 bases to trimming and J lost 14 bases, with 4 bases between them.

The rearrangement links TRBV11-2 to TRBJ2-7, with 9 bases that match TRBD2. V shed 0 bases, J shed 0 bases, and the junction held 0 bases outside the gene matches. Germline V gene data show CDR1 as SGHAT and CDR2 as FQNNGV. The CDR3 is made up of 15 amino acids. The CDR3 loop reads CASSLDSGGSYEQYF. DNA for the CDR3: TGTGCCAGCAGCTTAGATAGCGGGGGCTCCTACGAGCAGTACTTC.

V usage is TRBV9 and J usage is TRBJ1-3; D is perhaps TRBD1 (5 bases). CDR3 length: 16 residues. The V gene's germline CDR1 is SGDLS and CDR2 YYNGEE. V lost 0 bases and J lost 0, with 10 bases in between. The CDR3 region has the DNA TGTGCCAGCAGCGTAGTGGGGGTCGGCTCTGGAAACACCATATATTTT. Its translation is CASSVVGVGSGNTIYF.

This chain connects TRBV11-2 to TRBJ2-1, with 12 bases fitting TRBD2. Germline V gives CDR1 SGHAT, CDR2 FQNNGV. The CDR3 loop spans 14 amino acids. The junction had 5 bases not matched to a gene; V was cut back by 6 bases and J by 8 bases. The CDR3 protein is CASRSSGGADEQFF. In nucleotides, the CDR3 is TGTGCCAGCAGATCTAGCGGGGGGGCCGATGAGCAGTTCTTC.

Of note for this clone: The sample has other DNA sequences that encode this CDR3 too. V gene TRBV28 combines with J gene TRBJ1-5; TRBD1 might be the D (5 bases). Trimming stripped 8 bases from V and 1 base from J, with 9 bases between. The CDR3 is 13 residues long. Germline V CDR1 and CDR2: MDHEN, SYDVKM. Written as DNA, the CDR3 is TGTGCCAGCCGGGGCGGGAGCAATCAGCCCCAGCATTTT. It translates to CASRGGSNQPQHF.